In this sample, the clone carrying this T cell receptor (beta chain) turned up many times. The CDR3 length is 14 residues. V was pared by 5 bases and J by 1 base, with 3 bases of the junction left unmatched. CDR1 is DFQATT and CDR2 is SNEGSKA in the germline V gene (reference sequence). The data were taken from a study of prognosis after radiotherapy for stage I lung cancer. Study as a whole: Enrolled patients were those with stage I non-small cell lung cancer, a group that was recruited between April 2018 and January 2019.

Genomic DNA provided the template from which TCR beta CDR3 was amplified by two-round multiplex PCR. Gene-specific primers for each TRBV and TRBJ gene drove first-round PCR. Universal primers were used in the second PCR round. Via MiXCR, TCRdb re-called the multiplex PCR reads, giving one row per CDR3 protein. The table has 25,000 to 35,000 distinct CDR3 sequences, approximately 30% seen once. The J gene is TRBJ2-2, the V gene TRBV20-1; 8 bases are a match to TRBD1. The sequence came from a donor aged 50 or older with non-small cell lung cancer. The sequencing used PBMCs, collected before or after stereotactic body radiation therapy (not recorded which). CDR3 loop: CSAPGQENTGELFF. The CDR3 coding sequence is TGCAGTGCTCCGGGACAGGAGAACACCGGGGAGCTGTTTTTT.